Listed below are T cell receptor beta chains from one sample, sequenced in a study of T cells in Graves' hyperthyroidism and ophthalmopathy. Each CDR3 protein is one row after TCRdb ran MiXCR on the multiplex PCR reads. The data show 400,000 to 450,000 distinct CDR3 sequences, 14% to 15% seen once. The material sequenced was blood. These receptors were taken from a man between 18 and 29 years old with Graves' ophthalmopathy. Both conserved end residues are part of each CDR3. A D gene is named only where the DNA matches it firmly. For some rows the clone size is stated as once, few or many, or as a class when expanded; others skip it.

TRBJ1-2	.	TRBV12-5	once	TGTGCTAGTGGTCCCTCAGGGGGCTACACCTTC	CASGPSGGYTF
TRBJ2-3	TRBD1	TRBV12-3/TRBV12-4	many	TGTGCCAGCAGACTACAGGGGGGAGATACGCAGTATTTT	CASRLQGGDTQYF
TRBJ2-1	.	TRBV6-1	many	TGTGCCAGCAGTGACGGGGACACTGCTAATGAGCAGTTCTTC	CASSDGDTANEQFF
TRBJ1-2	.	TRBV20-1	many	TGCAGTGCCCCTAACGGCAGGGGACATGGCTACACCTTC	CSAPNGRGHGYTF
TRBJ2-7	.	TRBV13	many	TGTGCCAGCAGCTTAGGCAGGAGCTCCTACGAGCAGTACTTC	CASSLGRSSYEQYF
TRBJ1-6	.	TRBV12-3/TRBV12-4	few	TGTGCCAGCAGTGAACTAGGGAATTCACCCCTCCACTTT	CASSELGNSPLHF
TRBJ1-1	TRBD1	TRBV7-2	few	TGTGCCAGCAGCTTAGCAAACAGGGGGGATACTGAAGCTTTCTTT	CASSLANRGDTEAFF
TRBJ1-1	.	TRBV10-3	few	TGTGCCATCAGTGATTTGGCAGGGAACACTGAAGCTTTCTTT	CAISDLAGNTEAFF
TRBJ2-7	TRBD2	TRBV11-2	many	TGTGCCAGCAGCTTAGCGGGGCTGGTCCCGGGACTAGCGGGGCGCTCCTACGAGCAGTACTTC	CASSLAGLVPGLAGRSYEQYF
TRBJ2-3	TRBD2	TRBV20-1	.	TGCAGTGCTAGAGATCCGCTAGCGGGACGCACAGATACGCAGTATTTT	CSARDPLAGRTDTQYF
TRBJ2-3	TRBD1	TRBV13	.	TGTGCCAGCACTTCCCGACAGGGAAAAGATACGCAGTATTTT	CASTSRQGKDTQYF
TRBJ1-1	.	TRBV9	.	TGTGCCAGCAGCGTAGGTTCGGGGCCAAACACTGAAGCTTTCTTT	CASSVGSGPNTEAFF
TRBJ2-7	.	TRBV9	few	TGTGCCAGCAGCGTAGCTTCAGGGCCCATCTACGAGCAGTACTTC	CASSVASGPIYEQYF
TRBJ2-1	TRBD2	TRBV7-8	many	TGTGCCAGCAGCTTAGTTGCTAGCGGGGGGGCCCTCTACAATGAGCAGTTCTTC	CASSLVASGGALYNEQFF
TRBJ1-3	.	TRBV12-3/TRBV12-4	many	TGTGCCAGCATCTTAAGGGACGCTGGGGACACCATATATTTT	CASILRDAGDTIYF
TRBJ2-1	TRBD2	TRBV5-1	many	TGCGCCAGCAGCCTTAGCGGGAGTTCCCACAATGAGCAGTTCTTC	CASSLSGSSHNEQFF
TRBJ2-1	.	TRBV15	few	TGTGCCACCAGCACTGATAGCGGAACTATCTCCTACAATGAGCAGTTCTTC	CATSTDSGTISYNEQFF
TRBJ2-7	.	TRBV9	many	TGTGCCAGCAGCGACAACACATACGAGCAGTACTTC	CASSDNTYEQYF
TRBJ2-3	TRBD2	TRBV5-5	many	TGTGCCAGCAGCTTGTGGGGGGGAGGGGATACGCAGTATTTT	CASSLWGGGDTQYF
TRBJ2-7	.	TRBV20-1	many	TGCAGTGCTAGAGATCCAGGGGTGCTCTCCTACGAGCAGTACTTC	CSARDPGVLSYEQYF
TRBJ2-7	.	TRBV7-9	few	TGTGCCAGCAGCTACCCAATTGGAGAGCAGTACTTC	CASSYPIGEQYF
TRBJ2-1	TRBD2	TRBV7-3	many	TGTGCCAGCAGCTCCCCCGGGACTAGCGGGACGAGCTCCTACAATGAGCAGTTCTTC	CASSSPGTSGTSSYNEQFF
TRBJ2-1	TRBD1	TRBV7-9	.	TGTGCCAGCAGCTCTGGGACAGGGACCTTCAATGAGCAGTTCTTC	CASSSGTGTFNEQFF
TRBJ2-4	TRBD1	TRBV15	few	TGTGCCACCAGCAGAGGGACAGGGGAGAACATTCAGTACTTC	CATSRGTGENIQYF
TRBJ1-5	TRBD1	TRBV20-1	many	TGCAGTGCTAGACCCGACAGGGGTAGGGGTCAGCCCCAGCATTTT	CSARPDRGRGQPQHF
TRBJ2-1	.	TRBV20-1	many	TGCAGTGTCCTCTCTGGGAATGAGCAGTTCTTC	CSVLSGNEQFF
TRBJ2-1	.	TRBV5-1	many	TGCGCCAGCAGCTTGCAGGGACTGGCGGAATACAATGAGCAGTTCTTC	CASSLQGLAEYNEQFF
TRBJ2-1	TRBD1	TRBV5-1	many	TGCGCCAGCAGCTTGTTACAGGGGGGCTACAATGAGCAGTTCTTC	CASSLLQGGYNEQFF
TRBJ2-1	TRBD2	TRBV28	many	TGTGCCAGCAGTTTACCACTAGCGATTTGGGGCAATGAGCAGTTCTTC	CASSLPLAIWGNEQFF
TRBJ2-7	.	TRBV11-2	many	TGTGCCAGCAGCTTAAGCTCCCCTCTCCACGAGCAGTACTTC	CASSLSSPLHEQYF
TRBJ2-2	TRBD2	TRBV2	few	TGTGCCAGCAAGGGACTAGCGTCAACCGGGGAGCTGTTTTTT	CASKGLASTGELFF
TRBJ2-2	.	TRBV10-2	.	TGCGCCAGCAGTGGAAGGGGTCCGAACACCGGGGAGCTGTTTTTT	CASSGRGPNTGELFF
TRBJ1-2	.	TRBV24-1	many	TGTGCCACCAGTGATTTTTCGCCGTCAGGGTGGGATGGCTACACCTTC	CATSDFSPSGWDGYTF
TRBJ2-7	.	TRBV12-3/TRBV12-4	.	TGTGCCAGCAGTTTCGCGGACCACTACGAGCAGTACTTC	CASSFADHYEQYF
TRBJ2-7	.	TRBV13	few	TGTGCCAGCAGCCCCCTTGGGGGAGTTCGCGAGCAGTACTTC	CASSPLGGVREQYF